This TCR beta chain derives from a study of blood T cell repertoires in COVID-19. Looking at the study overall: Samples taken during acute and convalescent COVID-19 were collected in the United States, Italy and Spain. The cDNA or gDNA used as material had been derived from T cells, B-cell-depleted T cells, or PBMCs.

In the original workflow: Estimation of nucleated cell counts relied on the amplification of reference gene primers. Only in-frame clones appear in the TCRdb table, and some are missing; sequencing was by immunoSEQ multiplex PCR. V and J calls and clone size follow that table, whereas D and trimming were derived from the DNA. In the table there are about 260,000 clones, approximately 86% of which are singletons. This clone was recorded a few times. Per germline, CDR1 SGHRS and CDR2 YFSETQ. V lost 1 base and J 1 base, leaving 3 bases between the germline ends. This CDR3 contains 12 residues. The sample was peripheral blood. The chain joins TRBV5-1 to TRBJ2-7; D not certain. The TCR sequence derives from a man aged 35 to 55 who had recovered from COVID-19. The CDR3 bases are TGCGCCAGCAGCTTGCCATCCTACGAGCAGTACTTC. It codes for CASSLPSYEQYF.